This T cell receptor (beta chain) was observed in a study of type 1 regulatory T cells. Study as a whole: An in vitro protocol generated T-allo10, a Tr1-enriched, alloantigen-specific CD4 T cell product.

Trimming removed 3 bases at V and 5 bases at J, with 13 bases between. This CDR3 region has 15 residues. Regarding this clonotype: Its antigen is as yet unknown.

TCRdb processed the reads anew with MiXCR; each CDR3 protein has one entry. The table includes fewer than 25,000 distinct CDR3 sequences, around half detected once. The rearrangement links TRBV12-3 or TRBV12-4 to TRBJ1-4, with unresolved D. Sequenced input: cultured T cells, either the whole culture or a sorted T cell fraction (not recorded which). The TCR was taken from a human donor in good health. The CDR3 region is CASSFTQFPNEKLFF. The CDR3 bases are TGTGCCAGCAGTTTCACTCAGTTTCCCAATGAAAAACTGTTTTTT.